This T cell receptor (beta chain) is from a study of CD8+ T cells in alopecia areata. Study-level background: Treatment comprised oral tofacitinib, 5 to 10 mg twice daily, in treated patients. Study-wide findings and caveats: Researchers report lesional scalp, most notably alopecia totalis/universalis, outstripped normal scalp in clonality. Scalp clonality and expanded CD8+ clones among the top 100 fell significantly with tofacitinib. Many expanded lesional clones persisted in scalp and blood during tofacitinib.

This CDR3 has 15 residues. Looked up from germline, CDR1 is SGHDT and CDR2 is YYEEEE. The V gene lost 3 bases and the J gene lost 1 base, with 8 bases spanning the gap. cDNA reverse transcribed from extracted RNA served as the sequencing template. Some clones are missing from TCRdb's copy, which holds only in-frame ones; the method was immunoSEQ multiplex PCR. Of over 150,000 clones listed, around three fifths are singletons. Concerning this clone itself: What it binds is unknown.

Treatment noted: oral pan-JAK inhibitor, 5-10 mg twice daily. The sample was CD4+ T cells sorted from blood, taken at week 24, from a patient treated with tofacitinib. This clonotype was obtained from a human donor with alopecia areata. The chain couples TRBV5-6 to TRBJ2-6, with D possibly matching TRBD1 (6 bases). The CDR3 spells CASSWQGSGANVLTF. CDR3 DNA: TGTGCCAGCAGCTGGCAGGGGTCTGGGGCCAACGTCCTGACTTTC.